This is a list of T cell receptor beta chains from one sample in a study of T cell responses to AZD1222 COVID-19 vaccine. Here immunoSEQ multiplex PCR was the method, and the copy in TCRdb shows in-frame clones only, minus some. The profile shows about 150,000 clones, 93% of them singletons. The sequencing here drew on peripheral blood, taken on day 0 of AZD1222 vaccination. The receptors derive from an adult in good health. The conserved cysteine and the conserved F or W are not part of the CDR3 here. The order of the fields is J gene, V gene, CDR3 length, CDR3 protein.

j_call: TRBJ2-2
v_call: TRBV7-2
cdr3_length: 11
cdr3_aa: ASSYRGAGELF

j_call: TRBJ2-7
v_call: TRBV5-4
cdr3_length: 13
cdr3_aa: ASSLAGGEDYEQY

j_call: TRBJ2-3
v_call: TRBV10-1
cdr3_length: 12
cdr3_aa: ASSPDRDTDTQY

j_call: TRBJ2-7
v_call: TRBV12-3/TRBV12-4
cdr3_length: 11
cdr3_aa: ASSFAGSYEQY

j_call: TRBJ1-4
v_call: TRBV10-3
cdr3_length: 11
cdr3_aa: AISERGFEKLF

j_call: TRBJ2-1
v_call: TRBV12-5
cdr3_length: 16
cdr3_aa: ASGLVLGGTGTKYEQF

j_call: TRBJ2-3
v_call: TRBV14
cdr3_length: 11
cdr3_aa: ASSPLAGPTQY

j_call: TRBJ2-1
v_call: TRBV18
cdr3_length: 14
cdr3_aa: ASSPLSGFSYNEQF

j_call: TRBJ2-3
v_call: TRBV9
cdr3_length: 11
cdr3_aa: ASSLRGGNTQY

j_call: TRBJ2-2
v_call: TRBV24-1
cdr3_length: 14
cdr3_aa: ATSDSYRGSSGELF

j_call: TRBJ1-3
v_call: TRBV13
cdr3_length: 9
cdr3_aa: ASSSRNTIY

j_call: TRBJ2-7
v_call: TRBV19
cdr3_length: 11
cdr3_aa: ASTDQRAYEQY

j_call: TRBJ2-3
v_call: TRBV5-4
cdr3_length: 13
cdr3_aa: ASSLGSGAADTQY

j_call: TRBJ1-1
v_call: TRBV6-1
cdr3_length: 10
cdr3_aa: ASSDRDTEAF

j_call: TRBJ1-1
v_call: TRBV7-3
cdr3_length: 11
cdr3_aa: ASSNSEDAEAF

j_call: TRBJ1-3
v_call: TRBV28
cdr3_length: 10
cdr3_aa: ASRGNGNTIY

j_call: TRBJ2-2
v_call: TRBV18
cdr3_length: 14
cdr3_aa: ASSPSTGVDTGELF

j_call: TRBJ2-3
v_call: TRBV10-3
cdr3_length: 13
cdr3_aa: AISDDGISTDTQY

j_call: TRBJ2-2
v_call: TRBV10-3
cdr3_length: 11
cdr3_aa: AIRKEGAGELF

j_call: TRBJ1-3
v_call: TRBV5-1
cdr3_length: 14
cdr3_aa: ASSISTGSSGNTIY

j_call: TRBJ1-1
v_call: TRBV29-1
cdr3_length: 11
cdr3_aa: SAQGRVNTEAF

j_call: TRBJ2-7
v_call: TRBV7-7
cdr3_length: 16
cdr3_aa: ASIPPTGITSRPYEQY

j_call: TRBJ1-2
v_call: TRBV28
cdr3_length: 10
cdr3_aa: ASSLWAQGYT

j_call: TRBJ1-2
v_call: TRBV28
cdr3_length: 12
cdr3_aa: ASSFLAGDYGYT

j_call: TRBJ1-6
v_call: TRBV27
cdr3_length: 14
cdr3_aa: ASSLRQGDSNSPLH

j_call: TRBJ2-7
v_call: TRBV30
cdr3_length: 12
cdr3_aa: AWDRTGRGYEQY

j_call: TRBJ1-1
v_call: TRBV6-5
cdr3_length: 13
cdr3_aa: ASAFEHYLSTEAF

j_call: TRBJ1-2
v_call: TRBV7-2
cdr3_length: 11
cdr3_aa: ASSFGSAYGYT

j_call: TRBJ2-7
v_call: TRBV9
cdr3_length: 11
cdr3_aa: ASSVGLGYEQY